These T cell receptor beta chains were read from a single sample in a study of Tregs in tolerant kidney transplant recipients. Sequencing was performed with immunoSEQ multiplex PCR; in TCRdb, only in-frame clones are kept and a portion is missing. The profile shows about 110,000 clones, 90% of them singletons. The source material was CD4+ T cells from blood, sampled before the transplant. The origin of the receptors is a human donor who received a combined kidney and bone marrow transplant. The CDR3 runs from the conserved cysteine through the conserved F or W. A D gene is named only where the DNA matches it firmly. The size field is filled for only some rows; it gives once, few, many or a size class.

TRBJ2-3 - - TRBV6-5 CASSRTGTDTQYF TGTGCCAGCAGTCGAACAGGAACAGATACGCAGTATTTT
TRBJ1-2 - TRBD1 TRBV5-1 CASSLGGQGRYAYTF TGCGCCAGCAGCTTGGGAGGACAGGGGAGGTATGCCTACACCTTC
TRBJ1-2 - TRBD1 TRBV4-1 CASSQAGTGNYGYTF TGCGCCAGCAGCCAAGCAGGGACAGGGAACTATGGCTACACCTTC
TRBJ2-5 - TRBD2 TRBV5-1 CASSPGLAPREETQYF TGCGCCAGCAGCCCCGGACTAGCCCCTCGAGAAGAGACCCAGTACTTC
TRBJ2-6 - - TRBV7-6 CASSLGSGGANVLTF TGTGCCAGCAGCTTAGGGTCAGGCGGGGCCAACGTCCTGACTTTC
TRBJ2-3 once TRBD2 TRBV19 CASSRLAGSDTQYF TGTGCCAGTAGTCGACTAGCGGGGAGTGATACGCAGTATTTT
TRBJ1-1 - TRBD1 TRBV29-1 CSVDRVGAFF TGCAGCGTGGACAGGGTAGGAGCTTTCTTT
TRBJ1-1 - - TRBV7-9 CASSLGRAGNTEAFF TGTGCCAGCAGCTTAGGAAGGGCGGGGAACACTGAAGCTTTCTTT
TRBJ2-1 once - TRBV5-1 CASSLVAGLYNEQFF TGCGCCAGCAGCTTGGTGGCGGGACTTTACAATGAGCAGTTCTTC
TRBJ1-5 - - TRBV28 CAHGEVGQPQHF TGTGCCCATGGGGAGGTGGGTCAGCCCCAGCATTTT
TRBJ1-5 - TRBD1 TRBV7-9 CASSGDRETQPQHF TGTGCCAGCAGCGGGGACAGGGAAACTCAGCCCCAGCATTTT
TRBJ2-1 - - TRBV28 CASSPGSLGSNNEQFF TGTGCCAGCAGCCCGGGGAGCTTGGGGAGTAACAATGAGCAGTTCTTC
TRBJ2-5 - - TRBV7-2 CASSLGPGGGETQYF TGTGCCAGCAGCTTAGGTCCTGGGGGCGGGGAGACCCAGTACTTC
TRBJ2-7 - TRBD1 TRBV5-1 CASSLRQGYEQYF TGCGCCAGCAGCTTGAGACAGGGATACGAGCAGTACTTC